This T cell receptor beta chain originates from a study of cytomegalovirus exposure and HLA in healthy donors. Broader study findings: TCR beta sequences numbering about 17,000 were associated with HLA alleles at 0.05 false discovery rate in a later analysis.

Looked up from germline, CDR1 is ENHRY and CDR2 is SYGVKD. The trim removed 6 bases at V and 4 bases at J, leaving 5 bases unmatched. The CDR3 runs to 14 residues. A remark on this clone: What it recognizes is unknown.

PCR primers comprised 60 Vbeta and 13 Jbeta primers. In the original analysis: Unique TCR beta chains totaled about 73 million in a later count, with around 10 million of them shared. Sequencing used immunoSEQ multiplex PCR; TCRdb keeps in-frame clones, though not all of them. That table supplies the V and J calls and clone size; D and trimming were determined from the DNA. This sample contains 100,000 to 150,000 clones. The TCR sequence derives from a woman aged 35 to 49 in good health and CMV-seropositive. This chain joins TRBV10-3 and TRBJ2-7, with 11 bases that match TRBD1. Sequencing was performed on PBMCs. CDR3 sequence reads: CAISSGQGGYEQYF. In DNA form, the CDR3 reads TGTGCCATCAGCTCGGGACAGGGGGGTTACGAGCAGTACTTC.